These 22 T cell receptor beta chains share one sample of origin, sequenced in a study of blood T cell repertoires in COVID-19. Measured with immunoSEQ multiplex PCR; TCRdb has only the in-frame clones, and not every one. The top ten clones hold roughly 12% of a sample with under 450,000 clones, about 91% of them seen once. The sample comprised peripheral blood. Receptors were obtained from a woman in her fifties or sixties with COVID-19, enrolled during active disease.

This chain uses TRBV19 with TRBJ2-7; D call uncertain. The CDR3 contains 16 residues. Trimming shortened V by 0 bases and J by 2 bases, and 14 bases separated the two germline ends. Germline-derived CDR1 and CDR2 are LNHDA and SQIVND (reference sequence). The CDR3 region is CASSIDPSRLAYEQYF. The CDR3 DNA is TGTGCCAGTAGTATAGATCCCTCCAGGCTCGCCTACGAGCAGTACTTC.

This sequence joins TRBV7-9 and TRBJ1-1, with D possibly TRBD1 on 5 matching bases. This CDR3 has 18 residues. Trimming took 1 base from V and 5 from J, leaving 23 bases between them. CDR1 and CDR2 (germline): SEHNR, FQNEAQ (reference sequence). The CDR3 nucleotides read TGTGCCAGCAGCTTAGTAGTTTTCCAAAAGGGGCCAAGGACTGAAGCTTTCTTT. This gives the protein CASSLVVFQKGPRTEAFF.

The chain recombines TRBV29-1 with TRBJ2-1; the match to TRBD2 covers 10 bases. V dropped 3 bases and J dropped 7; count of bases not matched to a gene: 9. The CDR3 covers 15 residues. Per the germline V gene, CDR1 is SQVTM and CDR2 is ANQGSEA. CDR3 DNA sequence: TGCAGCGTTGAGAAGGGAGCGGGGGGGCAGAATGAGCAGTTCTTC. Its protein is CSVEKGAGGQNEQFF.

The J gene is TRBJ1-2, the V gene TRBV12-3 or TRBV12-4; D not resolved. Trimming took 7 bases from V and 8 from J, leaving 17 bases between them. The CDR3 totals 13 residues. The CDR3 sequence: CASTPDTGNGYTF. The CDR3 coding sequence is TGTGCCAGCACCCCTGACACCGGGAACGGCTACACCTTC.

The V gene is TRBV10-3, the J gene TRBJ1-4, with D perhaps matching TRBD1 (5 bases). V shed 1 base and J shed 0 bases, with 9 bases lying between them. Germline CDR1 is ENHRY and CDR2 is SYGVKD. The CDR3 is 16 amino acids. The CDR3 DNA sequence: TGTGCCATCAGTGAGTGGGGCGGAACAACTAATGAAAAACTGTTTTTT. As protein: CAISEWGGTTNEKLFF.

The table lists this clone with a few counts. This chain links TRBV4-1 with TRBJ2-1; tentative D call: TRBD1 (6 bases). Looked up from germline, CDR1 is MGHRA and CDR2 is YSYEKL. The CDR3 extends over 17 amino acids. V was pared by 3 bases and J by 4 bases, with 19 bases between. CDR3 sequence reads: CASSQGKGQKLYNEQFF. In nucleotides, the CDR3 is TGCGCCAGCAGCCAGGGGAAAGGACAGAAATTGTACAATGAGCAGTTCTTC.

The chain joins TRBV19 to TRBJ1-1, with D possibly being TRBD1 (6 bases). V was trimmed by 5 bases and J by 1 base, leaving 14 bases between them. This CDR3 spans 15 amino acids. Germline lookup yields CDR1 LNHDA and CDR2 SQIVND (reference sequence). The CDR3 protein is CASSLPGVENTEAFF. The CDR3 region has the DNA TGTGCCAGTAGTCTGCCAGGGGTTGAGAACACTGAAGCTTTCTTT.

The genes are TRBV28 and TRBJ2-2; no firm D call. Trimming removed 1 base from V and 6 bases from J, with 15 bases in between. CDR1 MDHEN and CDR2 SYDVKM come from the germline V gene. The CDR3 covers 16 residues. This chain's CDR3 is CASSLSTTGNAGELFF. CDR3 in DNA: TGTGCCAGCAGTTTATCAACCACGGGTAACGCCGGGGAGCTGTTTTTT. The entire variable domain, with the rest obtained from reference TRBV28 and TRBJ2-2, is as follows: DVKVTQSSRYLVKRTGEKVFLECVQDMDHENMFWYRQDPGLGLRLIYFSYDVKMKEKGDIPEGYSVSREKKERFSLILESASTNQTSMYLCASSLSTTGNAGELFFGEGSRLTVL.

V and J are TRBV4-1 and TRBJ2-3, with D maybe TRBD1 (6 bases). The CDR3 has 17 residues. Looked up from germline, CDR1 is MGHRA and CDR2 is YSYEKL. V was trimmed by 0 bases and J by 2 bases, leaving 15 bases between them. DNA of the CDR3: TGCGCCAGCAGCCAAGAAGGGGCAGGGGCCTTCACAGATACGCAGTATTTT. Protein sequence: CASSQEGAGAFTDTQYF.

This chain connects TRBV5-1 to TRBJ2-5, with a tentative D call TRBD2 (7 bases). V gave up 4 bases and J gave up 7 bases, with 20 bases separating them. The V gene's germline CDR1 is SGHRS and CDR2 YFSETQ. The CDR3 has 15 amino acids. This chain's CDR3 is CASSQTEGGLRTQYF. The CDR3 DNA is TGCGCCAGCAGCCAAACCGAGGGGGGGCTTCGGACCCAGTACTTC.

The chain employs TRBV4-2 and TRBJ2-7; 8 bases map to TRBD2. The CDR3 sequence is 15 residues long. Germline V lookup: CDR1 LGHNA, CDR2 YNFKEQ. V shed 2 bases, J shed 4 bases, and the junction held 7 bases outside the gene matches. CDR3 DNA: TGTGCCAGCAGCCAAACGGGCCGGGGGGGATACGAGCAGTACTTC. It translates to CASSQTGRGGYEQYF.

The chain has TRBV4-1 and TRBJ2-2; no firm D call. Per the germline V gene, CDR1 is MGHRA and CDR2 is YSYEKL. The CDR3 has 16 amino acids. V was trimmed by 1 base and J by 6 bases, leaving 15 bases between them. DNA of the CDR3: TGCGCCAGCAGCCAAGGGCCCTTACCCATGGCCGGGGAGCTGTTTTTT. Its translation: CASSQGPLPMAGELFF.

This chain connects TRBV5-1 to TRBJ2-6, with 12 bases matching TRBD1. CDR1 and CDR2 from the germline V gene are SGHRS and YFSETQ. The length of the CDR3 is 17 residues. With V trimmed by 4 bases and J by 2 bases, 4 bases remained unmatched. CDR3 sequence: CASSRGQGAPGANVLTF. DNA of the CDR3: TGCGCCAGCAGCCGGGGACAGGGGGCGCCTGGGGCCAACGTCCTGACTTTC.

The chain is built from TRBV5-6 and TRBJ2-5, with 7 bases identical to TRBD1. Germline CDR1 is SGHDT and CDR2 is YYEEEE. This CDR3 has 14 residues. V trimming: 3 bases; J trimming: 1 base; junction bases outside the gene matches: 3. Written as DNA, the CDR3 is TGTGCCAGCAGCTGGGGGACAGCCCAAGAGACCCAGTACTTC. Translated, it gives CASSWGTAQETQYF.

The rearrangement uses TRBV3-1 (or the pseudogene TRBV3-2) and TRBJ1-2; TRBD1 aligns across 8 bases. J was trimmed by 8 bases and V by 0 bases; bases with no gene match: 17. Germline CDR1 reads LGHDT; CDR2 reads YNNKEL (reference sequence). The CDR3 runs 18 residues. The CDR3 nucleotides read TGTGCCAGCAGCCAAGAGAGGGGTGGACAGGGTACCGCGTTCGGCTACACCTTC. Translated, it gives CASSQERGGQGTAFGYTF.

The CDR3 region is CASSLVAGGQEQYF. In DNA, the CDR3 is TGCGCCAGCAGCTTGGTGGCGGGGGGGCAGGAGCAGTACTTC. The genes are TRBV5-1 and TRBJ2-7; 9 nucleotides line up with TRBD2. Germline values: CDR1 SGHRS, CDR2 YFSETQ. V lost 0 bases to trimming and J lost 7 bases; unmatched junction nucleotides: 5. This CDR3 has 14 amino acids.

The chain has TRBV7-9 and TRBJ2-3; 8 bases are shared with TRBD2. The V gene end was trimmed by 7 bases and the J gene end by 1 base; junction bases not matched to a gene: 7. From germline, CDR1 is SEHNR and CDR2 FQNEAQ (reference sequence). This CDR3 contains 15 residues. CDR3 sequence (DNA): TGTGCCAGCACCCGGCCAGCGGGGGGCACAGATACGCAGTATTTT. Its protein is CASTRPAGGTDTQYF. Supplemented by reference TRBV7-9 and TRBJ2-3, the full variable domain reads DTGVSQNPRHKITKRGQNVTFRCDPISEHNRLYWYRQTLGQGPEFLTYFQNEAQLEKSRLLSDRFSAERPKGSFSTLEIQRTEQGDSAMYLCASTRPAGGTDTQYFGPGTRLTVL.

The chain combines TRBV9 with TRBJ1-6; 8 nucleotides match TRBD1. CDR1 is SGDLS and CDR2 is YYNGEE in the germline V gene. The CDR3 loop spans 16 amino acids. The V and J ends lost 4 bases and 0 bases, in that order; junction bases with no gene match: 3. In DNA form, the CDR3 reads TGTGCCAGCAGCCCAGGGGGCTTCTCCTATAATTCACCCCTCCACTTT. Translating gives CASSPGGFSYNSPLHF.

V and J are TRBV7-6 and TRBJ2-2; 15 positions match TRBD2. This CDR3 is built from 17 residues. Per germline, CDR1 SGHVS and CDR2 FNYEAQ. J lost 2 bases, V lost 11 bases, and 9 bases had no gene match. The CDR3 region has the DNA TGTGCCGTCTCCGGGACTAGCGGGGGGCTAAACACCGGGGAGCTGTTTTTT. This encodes CAVSGTSGGLNTGELFF.

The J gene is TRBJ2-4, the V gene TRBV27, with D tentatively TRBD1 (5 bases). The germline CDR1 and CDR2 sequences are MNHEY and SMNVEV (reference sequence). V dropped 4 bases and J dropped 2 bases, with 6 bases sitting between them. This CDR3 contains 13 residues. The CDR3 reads CASSSDTKNIQYF. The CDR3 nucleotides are TGTGCCAGCAGTTCGGACACCAAAAACATTCAGTACTTC.

The CDR3 DNA sequence: TGTGCCAGCAGCTTGTGGCAGTACTATGGCTACACCTTC. The encoded protein is CASSLWQYYGYTF. This sequence joins TRBV11-2 and TRBJ1-2, with D unclear. Germline lookup yields CDR1 SGHAT and CDR2 FQNNGV. The CDR3 is made up of 13 amino acids. The V gene lost 3 bases and the J gene lost 3 bases, with 8 bases spanning the gap.

CDR3: CASRDSAGKNIQYF. CDR3 in DNA: TGTGCCAGCCGGGACAGCGCCGGTAAAAACATTCAGTACTTC. This chain joins TRBV27 and TRBJ2-4, with TRBD1 matching 7 bases. CDR3 length: 14 amino acids. Germline lookup yields CDR1 MNHEY and CDR2 SMNVEV (reference sequence). The V and J ends lost 8 bases and 4 bases, in that order; junction bases with no gene match: 8.